This entry describes one T cell receptor beta chain. In the same sample, other DNA sequences code for this CDR3. The sample comes from a study of T cell changes during pregnancy in multiple sclerosis. Libraries were prepared by immunoSEQ multiplex PCR; TCRdb keeps only in-frame clonotypes and omits some of them. The sample shows 60,000 to 75,000 clones, approximately 93% of them seen only once. The CDR3 is 13 amino acids. V was pared by 3 bases and J by 2 bases, with 8 bases between. The germline gives CDR1 MNHEY, CDR2 SMNVEV (reference sequence). The V and J genes are TRBV27 and TRBJ2-7; possibly TRBD2 for D (6 bases). The source of this sequence is a female donor with multiple sclerosis, enrolled in a pregnancy study. Source: CD8+ T cells from peripheral blood mononuclear cells, taken in the second trimester of pregnancy. Written as DNA, the CDR3 is TGTGCCAGCAGTTTGGGCGGGACCTACGAGCAGTACTTC. This codes for CASSLGGTYEQYF.